A single sample is the source of the 11 T cell receptor beta chains below, sequenced in a study of molecular identifiers for immune sequencing clone quantification. TCRdb itself ran the PCR reads through MiXCR, one entry per CDR3 protein. The sample yields some 680,000 distinct CDR3 sequences, 25% seen once. The sequenced sample was naive CD8+ T cells from blood, with Jurkat cell RNA spiked in. Subset indicated: FACS-sorted CD8+CD4-CCR7+CD45RA+ naive T cells. All receptors come from a human donor in good health. Some libraries in this study had Jurkat cell RNA spiked in.

As for this clonotype: Given a much more abundant clone one base away, this may be a read error. The rearrangement uses TRBV29-1 and TRBJ2-5; a possible D gene is TRBD2 (7 bases). The CDR3 spans 14 residues. Per germline, CDR1 SQVTM and CDR2 ANQGSEA. Trimming left V 4 bases short and J 11 bases short, with 23 bases between. CDR3 in amino acids: CSVGGGGQLDEQYF. DNA of the CDR3: TGCAGCGTTGGCGGCGGGGGCCAGTTAGATGAGCAGTACTTC.

This clonotype was picked up many times. The chain links TRBV5-5 to TRBJ1-1; D ambiguous. Germline loops: CDR1 SGHKS, CDR2 YYEKEE (reference sequence). The germline V and J ends were trimmed by 0 bases and 2 bases, with 8 bases remaining between them. The CDR3 runs to 14 residues. The CDR3 DNA reads as TGTGCCAGCAGCTTGGCCCGCCGCAACACTGAAGCTTTCTTT. Residues: CASSLARRNTEAFF.

In regard to this clonotype: An end of the junction differs from the germline gene, which may be a read error. This chain uses TRBV7-9 with TRBJ1-1, with D possibly being TRBD1 (5 bases). The CDR3 is 16 residues long. Germline V gene sequence: CDR1 SEHNR, CDR2 FQNEAQ (reference sequence). For the CDR3, the DNA is TGTGCCTGCAGCCCCACATGGGGGGACGAGAACACTGAAGCTTTCTTT. This sequence encodes CACSPTWGDENTEAFF.

This clonotype was seen only a few times. The chain combines TRBV12-3 or TRBV12-4 with TRBJ1-1; D is unclear. There are 13 residues in the CDR3. Trimming left V 5 bases short and J 3 bases short, with 10 bases between. The CDR3 sequence: CASSHPQYTEAFF. The CDR3 DNA sequence: TGTGCCAGCAGTCACCCACAATACACTGAAGCTTTCTTT.

This sequence joins TRBV7-9 and TRBJ2-7, with D possibly being TRBD2 (5 bases). CDR3 length: 14 amino acids. The germline V and J ends were trimmed by 5 bases and 3 bases, with 14 bases remaining between them. Germline assignment: CDR1 SEHNR and CDR2 FQNEAQ (reference sequence). In nucleotides, the CDR3 is TGTGCCAGCAGCCCTGCTCGGGGAAGCTACGAGCAGTACTTC. Translation: CASSPARGSYEQYF.

Turning to this clonotype: Given the absence of the conserved phenylalanine or tryptophan at the CDR3 end, a read error is likely. The DNA is omitted, as the CDR3 cannot be located on it reliably, and the CDR3 follows TCRdb's listing. This chain links TRBV6-2 or TRBV6-3 with TRBJ1-1; the table assigns TRBD1, which was not confirmed against the DNA. Inclusive of both ends, the CDR3 amounts to 13 amino acids. Germline loops: CDR1 MNHEY, CDR2 SVGEGT. CDR3 residues: CASRKTGNTEAYI.

The V call is TRBV4-2, the J call TRBJ2-7; no definite D call. V lost 2 bases to trimming and J lost 5 bases, with 16 bases between them. Germline CDR1 reads LGHNA; CDR2 reads YNFKEQ. The CDR3 sequence is 15 residues long. The CDR3: CASSQTFLGSDEQYF. The CDR3 bases are TGTGCCAGCAGCCAAACCTTCTTGGGGTCCGACGAGCAGTACTTC.

The chain joins TRBV30 to TRBJ2-7; D is uncertain. The V and J ends lost 2 bases and 0 bases respectively, with 8 bases between them. Germline CDR1 is GTSNPN and CDR2 is SVGIG (reference sequence). The CDR3 sequence is 13 residues long. The CDR3 DNA follows: TGTGCCTGGAGTTTAAAGAGCTCCTACGAGCAGTACTTC. This sequence encodes CAWSLKSSYEQYF.

Ten or more counts support this clonotype. V is TRBV7-9 and J is TRBJ1-4; 7 positions agree with TRBD1. V lost 4 bases and J lost 4; bases outside the gene matches: 6. The CDR3 is 15 residues long. Germline V lookup: CDR1 SEHNR, CDR2 FQNEAQ (reference sequence). The CDR3 spells CASSSPGQSNEKLFF. The CDR3 DNA sequence: TGTGCCAGCAGCTCACCGGGACAGAGTAATGAAAAACTGTTTTTT.

This clonotype has at least ten counts. The chain joins TRBV30 to TRBJ1-1; no firm D call. The germline CDR1 and CDR2 sequences are GTSNPN and SVGIG (reference sequence). The CDR3 runs to 13 residues. Trimming pared 4 bases from V and 2 bases from J, leaving 11 bases between. CDR3 sequence: CAWNAGFNTEAFF. For the CDR3, the DNA is TGTGCCTGGAATGCAGGATTTAACACTGAAGCTTTCTTT. The full variable domain, its missing parts supplied by reference TRBV30 and TRBJ1-1, is SQTIHQWPATLVQPVGSPLSLECTVEGTSNPNLYWYRQAAGRGLQLLFYSVGIGQISSEVPQNLSASRPQDRQFILSSKKLLLSDSGFYLCAWNAGFNTEAFFGQGTRLTVV.

Worth noting for this clonotype: Just one base apart from a much larger clone, this may be a read error. The chain links TRBV7-9 to TRBJ2-7; D is unclear. This CDR3 is 11 amino acids long. Looked up from germline, CDR1 is SEHNR and CDR2 is FQNEAQ (reference sequence). V lost 8 bases, J lost 10 bases, and 15 bases lay in between. The CDR3 DNA sequence: TGTGCCAGCCGCCCCGGGCCCCAACAGTACTTC. This sequence encodes CASRPGPQQYF.